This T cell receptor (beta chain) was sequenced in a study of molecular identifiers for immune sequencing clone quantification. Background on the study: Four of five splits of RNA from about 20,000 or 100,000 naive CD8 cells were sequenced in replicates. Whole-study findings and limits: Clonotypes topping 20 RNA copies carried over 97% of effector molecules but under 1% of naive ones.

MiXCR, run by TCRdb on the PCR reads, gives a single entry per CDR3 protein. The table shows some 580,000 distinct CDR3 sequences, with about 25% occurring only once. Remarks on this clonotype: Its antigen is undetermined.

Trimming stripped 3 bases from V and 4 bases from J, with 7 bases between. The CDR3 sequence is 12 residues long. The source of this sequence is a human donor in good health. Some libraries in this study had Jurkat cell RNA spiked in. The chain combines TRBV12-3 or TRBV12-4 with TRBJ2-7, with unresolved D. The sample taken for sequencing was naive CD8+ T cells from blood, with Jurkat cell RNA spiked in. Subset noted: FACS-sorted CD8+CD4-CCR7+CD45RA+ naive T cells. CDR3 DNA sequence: TGTGCCAGCAGTTTTGCAGAGTACGAGCAGTACTTC. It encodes CASSFAEYEQYF.